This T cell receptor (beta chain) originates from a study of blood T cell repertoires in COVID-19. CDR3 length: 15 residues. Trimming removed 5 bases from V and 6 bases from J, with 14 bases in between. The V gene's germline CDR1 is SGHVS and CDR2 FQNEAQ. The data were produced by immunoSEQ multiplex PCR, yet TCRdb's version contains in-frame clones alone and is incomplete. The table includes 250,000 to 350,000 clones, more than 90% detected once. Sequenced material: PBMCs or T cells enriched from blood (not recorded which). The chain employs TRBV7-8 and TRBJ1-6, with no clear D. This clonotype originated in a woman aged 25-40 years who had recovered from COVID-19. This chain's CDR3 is CASSNRRGFNSPLHF. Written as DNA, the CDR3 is TGTGCCAGCAGCAACAGACGGGGTTTTAATTCACCCCTCCACTTT.